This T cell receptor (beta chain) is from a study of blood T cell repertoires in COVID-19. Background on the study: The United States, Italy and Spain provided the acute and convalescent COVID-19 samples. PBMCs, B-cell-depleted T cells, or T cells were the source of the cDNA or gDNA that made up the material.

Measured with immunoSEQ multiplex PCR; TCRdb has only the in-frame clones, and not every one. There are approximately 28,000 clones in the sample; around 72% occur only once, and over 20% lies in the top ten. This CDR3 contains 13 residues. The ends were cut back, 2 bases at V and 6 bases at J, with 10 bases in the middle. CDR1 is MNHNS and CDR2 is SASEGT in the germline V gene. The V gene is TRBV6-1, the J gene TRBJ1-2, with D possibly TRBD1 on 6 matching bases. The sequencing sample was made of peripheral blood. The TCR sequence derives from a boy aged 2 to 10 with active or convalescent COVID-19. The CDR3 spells CASSETGRDGYTF. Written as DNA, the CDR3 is TGTGCCAGCAGTGAAACAGGGAGGGATGGCTACACCTTC.